This TCR beta chain stems from a study of cytomegalovirus exposure and HLA in healthy donors. General study findings and limits: Cytomegalovirus association was listed for around 170 TCR beta chains. Later analysis suggested links between common viral pathogens and several top significant clusters. Through in vitro validation, three CMV-associated chains were shown to be specific for CMV antigens.

Germline-derived CDR1 and CDR2 are SGHRS and YFSETQ. Trimming shortened V by 0 bases and J by 8 bases, and 17 bases separated the two germline ends. This CDR3 is built from 15 residues. The PCR had 60 Vbeta and 13 Jbeta primers. The assay was immunoSEQ multiplex PCR, and TCRdb's table has in-frame clones only and misses some. This table has approximately 110,000 clones, around three quarters appearing once. Comment on this clone: What it recognizes is unknown.

The chain has TRBV5-1 and TRBJ1-2, with unresolved D. Material for sequencing was PBMCs. The sequence came from a man aged 35-49 years in good health and CMV-seronegative. CDR3: CASSLAGTASAGYTF. The CDR3 DNA is TGCGCCAGCAGCTTGGCCGGAACAGCCTCTGCGGGCTACACCTTC.